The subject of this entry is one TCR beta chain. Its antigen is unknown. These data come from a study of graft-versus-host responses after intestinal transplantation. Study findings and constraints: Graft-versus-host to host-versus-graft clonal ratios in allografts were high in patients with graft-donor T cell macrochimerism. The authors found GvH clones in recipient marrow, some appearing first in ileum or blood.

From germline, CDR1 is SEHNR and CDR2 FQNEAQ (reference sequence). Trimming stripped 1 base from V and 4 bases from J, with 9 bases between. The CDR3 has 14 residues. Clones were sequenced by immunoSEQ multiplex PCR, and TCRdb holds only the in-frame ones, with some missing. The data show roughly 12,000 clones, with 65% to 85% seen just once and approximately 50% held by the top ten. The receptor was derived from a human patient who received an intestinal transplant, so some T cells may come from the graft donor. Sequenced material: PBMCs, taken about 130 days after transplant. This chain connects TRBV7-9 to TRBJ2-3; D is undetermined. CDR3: CASSLGLESDTQYF. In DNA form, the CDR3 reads TGTGCCAGCAGCTTAGGCCTGGAGTCAGATACGCAGTATTTT. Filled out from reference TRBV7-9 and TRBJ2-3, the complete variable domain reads DTGVSQNPRHKITKRGQNVTFRCDPISEHNRLYWYRQTLGQGPEFLTYFQNEAQLEKSRLLSDRFSAERPKGSFSTLEIQRTEQGDSAMYLCASSLGLESDTQYFGPGTRLTVL.